Following are 21 T cell receptor beta chains from one sample sequenced in a study of blood T cell repertoires in COVID-19. Some clones are missing from TCRdb's copy, which holds only in-frame ones; the method was immunoSEQ multiplex PCR. The sample yields about 55,000 clones, about 93% seen once. The sequenced sample consisted of peripheral blood. All receptors derive from a human donor with active COVID-19. The donor label of this sample is uncertain.

The genes are TRBV5-1 and TRBJ2-7, with D possibly TRBD2 on 6 matching bases. Trimming removed 0 bases from V and 0 bases from J, with 22 bases in between. The CDR3 spans 19 residues. Germline V lookup: CDR1 SGHRS, CDR2 YFSETQ. Here the CDR3 reads CASSLVSHRRVGSSYEQYF. CDR3 bases: TGCGCCAGCAGCTTGGTTAGCCACAGGAGGGTTGGGAGCTCCTACGAGCAGTACTTC.

The chain has TRBV3-1 (or the pseudogene TRBV3-2) and TRBJ2-5; D gene unclear. The V end was cut by 2 bases, the J end by 7 bases, with 5 bases between. CDR3 length: 11 residues. CDR1 and CDR2 (germline): LGHDT, YNNKEL (reference sequence). Here the CDR3 DNA reads TGTGCCAGCAGCCAAATCCGGACCCAGTACTTC. This encodes CASSQIRTQYF.

V is TRBV4-1 and J is TRBJ1-1; 7 bases are shared with TRBD1. Germline lookup yields CDR1 MGHRA and CDR2 YSYEKL. This CDR3 spans 16 amino acids. Trimming removed 0 bases from V and 6 bases from J; junction bases left unmatched: 10. The CDR3 DNA is TGCGCCAGCAGCCAAGATCGGAGAGGGGGACAGCCTGAAGCTTTCTTT. Protein product: CASSQDRRGGQPEAFF.

CDR3 nucleotides: TGCGCCAGCAGCTTGACAGAAAATCTAAACTACGAGCAGTACTTC. This gives the protein CASSLTENLNYEQYF. The chain employs TRBV5-1 and TRBJ2-7, with D unclear. In germline, CDR1 is SGHRS, CDR2 YFSETQ. Trimming cost V 1 base and J 3 bases, with 14 bases left between them. This CDR3 is 15 amino acids long.

The chain links TRBV5-6 to TRBJ1-2; a weak D match, TRBD1 (6 bases). CDR1 and CDR2 (germline): SGHDT, YYEEEE. Trimming pared 4 bases from V and 0 bases from J, leaving 13 bases between. The CDR3 has 15 amino acids. The CDR3 DNA reads TGTGCCAGCAGCAAACGGGGGGGCTCTAACTATGGCTACACCTTC. It is translated as CASSKRGGSNYGYTF.

The chain recombines TRBV24-1 with TRBJ2-2, with 7 bases fitting TRBD1. The CDR3 has 17 residues. V lost 0 bases to trimming and J lost 0 bases; unmatched junction nucleotides: 3. Germline CDR1 is KGHDR and CDR2 is SFDVKD. CDR3 sequence (DNA): TGTGCCACCAGTGATTTGCCCGGGACAGCGAACACCGGGGAGCTGTTTTTT. Amino acids: CATSDLPGTANTGELFF.

This clone was recorded only once. This sequence joins TRBV6-1 and TRBJ1-1; D possibly corresponds to TRBD1 (6 bases). This CDR3 is built from 15 residues. V shed 0 bases and J shed 10 bases, with 18 bases lying between them. Germline V lookup: CDR1 MNHNS, CDR2 SASEGT. This CDR3 is CASSEAYGGGGRAFF. The CDR3 bases are TGTGCCAGCAGTGAAGCGTACGGGGGAGGGGGGAGAGCTTTCTTT.

The chain carries TRBV5-1 and TRBJ1-6; possibly TRBD1 for D (6 bases). This CDR3 contains 15 residues. CDR1 is SGHRS, CDR2 YFSETQ, per germline. The V and J ends lost 0 bases and 10 bases respectively, with 14 bases between them. CDR3 DNA: TGCGCCAGCAGCTTGGTTGGTGGGGGCAGGTCACCCCTCCACTTT. It is translated as CASSLVGGGRSPLHF.

This clone was seen a single time. The chain links TRBV10-3 to TRBJ2-3; 10 positions match TRBD2. CDR3 length: 15 residues. Looked up from germline, CDR1 is ENHRY and CDR2 is SYGVKD. V was clipped by 5 bases and J by 4 bases; unmatched bases: 6. CDR3 sequence (DNA): TGTGCCATCAGTTTAAGTCTAGCGGGGGCAGATACGCAGTATTTT. Protein: CAISLSLAGADTQYF.

CDR3 coding DNA: TGTGCCACCAGGGACAGACGCACCGGGGAGCTGTTTTTT. It encodes CATRDRRTGELFF. The V call is TRBV6-6, the J call TRBJ2-2; 7 bases line up with TRBD1. This CDR3 region has 13 residues. Germline trimming cut 10 bases from V and 4 bases from J; bases unmatched to any gene: 6. Germline V lookup: CDR1 MNHNY, CDR2 SVGAGI (reference sequence).

The rearrangement links TRBV19 to TRBJ1-5, with 12 bases that match TRBD1. V was pared by 6 bases and J by 5 bases, with 5 bases of the junction left unmatched. CDR3 length equals 15 residues. Germline CDR1 is LNHDA and CDR2 is SQIVND (reference sequence). CDR3 sequence reads: CASSGTGGLHQPQHF. Written as DNA, the CDR3 is TGTGCCAGTAGCGGGACAGGGGGCCTCCATCAGCCCCAGCATTTT. Full variable domain (outside the CDR3, taken from reference TRBV19 and TRBJ1-5): DGGITQSPKYLFRKEGQNVTLSCEQNLNHDAMYWYRQDPGQGLRLIYYSQIVNDFQKGDIAEGYSVSREKKESFPLTVTSAQKNPTAFYLCASSGTGGLHQPQHFGDGTRLSIL.

This clone has a handful of counts. The chain combines TRBV5-4 with TRBJ2-2, with TRBD2 matching over 8 bases. Germline trimming cut 3 bases from V and 4 bases from J; bases unmatched to any gene: 11. Germline loops: CDR1 SGHNT, CDR2 YYREEE (reference sequence). The CDR3 length is 17 residues. DNA for the CDR3: TGTGCCAGCAGCTCCCAATCGGGGGGGCCGAGCACCGGGGAGCTGTTTTTT. Protein product: CASSSQSGGPSTGELFF.

The V gene is TRBV24-1, the J gene TRBJ2-3; 11 bases fit TRBD2. Germline CDR1 is KGHDR and CDR2 is SFDVKD. The CDR3 runs to 16 residues. The V segment lost 9 bases and the J segment 4 bases; nucleotides outside the gene matches: 11. CDR3 nucleotide sequence: TGTGCCACCTCCGGGACTAGCGGAGGAGAGGCAGATACGCAGTATTTT. Protein: CATSGTSGGEADTQYF.

This clone appeared a single time. The chain joins TRBV4-1 to TRBJ2-7; D perhaps matches TRBD2 (6 bases). In germline, CDR1 is MGHRA, CDR2 YSYEKL. The CDR3 sequence is 14 residues long. Trimming took off 0 bases at V and 7 bases at J, with 13 bases between the two ends. In DNA form, the CDR3 reads TGCGCCAGCAGCCAAGAGATCGGAGGGTCGGAGCAGTACTTC. Its protein is CASSQEIGGSEQYF.

The chain uses TRBV19 and TRBJ2-1, with TRBD1 matching over 8 bases. The CDR3 has 15 residues. V shed 7 bases, J shed 4 bases, and the junction held 9 bases outside the gene matches. Germline CDR1 and CDR2: LNHDA and SQIVND (reference sequence). As DNA, the CDR3 is TGTGCCAGTACCACAGGGGGGACAGCGTACAATGAGCAGTTCTTC. Amino acid sequence: CASTTGGTAYNEQFF.

The chain is built from TRBV5-1 and TRBJ2-2, with 8 bases lining up with TRBD1. The CDR3 loop spans 15 amino acids. V trimming: 6 bases; J trimming: 3 bases; junction bases outside the gene matches: 7. Per the germline V gene, CDR1 is SGHRS and CDR2 is YFSETQ. CDR3 sequence: CASKRVDRDTGELFF. In DNA form, the CDR3 reads TGCGCCAGCAAACGGGTGGACAGGGACACCGGGGAGCTGTTTTTT.

This sequence joins TRBV5-4 and TRBJ1-2; 10 bases are shared with TRBD1. V dropped 5 bases and J dropped 7; count of bases not matched to a gene: 5. The germline gives CDR1 SGHNT, CDR2 YYREEE (reference sequence). The CDR3 spans 13 residues. In nucleotides, the CDR3 is TGTGCCAGCAGGCCCGGGACAGGGGTTGGCTACACCTTC. Translating gives CASRPGTGVGYTF.

The CDR3 DNA reads as TGTGCCAGCAGTGAAAAGTCCTGGGGCGGAACTGAAGCTTTCTTT. It codes for CASSEKSWGGTEAFF. V usage is TRBV6-1 and J usage is TRBJ1-1, with TRBD1 as a possible D gene (5 bases). Germline CDR1 reads MNHNS; CDR2 reads SASEGT. Trimming pared 2 bases from V and 5 bases from J, leaving 15 bases between. The CDR3 has 15 residues.

The chain couples TRBV4-2 to TRBJ2-1; 8 nucleotides agree with TRBD2. This CDR3 region has 14 residues. CDR1 and CDR2 (germline): LGHNA, YNFKEQ. J was trimmed by 0 bases and V by 5 bases; bases with no gene match: 0. The DNA for the CDR3 is TGTGCCAGCAGCGGGACTAGCTCCTACAATGAGCAGTTCTTC. As protein: CASSGTSSYNEQFF.

The chain joins TRBV5-8 to TRBJ1-4; TRBD1 aligns across 11 bases. There are 16 residues in the CDR3. Germline CDR1 is SGHTS and CDR2 is YDEGEE. Trimming removed 4 bases from V and 3 bases from J; junction bases left unmatched: 5. CDR3 sequence (DNA): TGTGCCAGCAGCCCGGACAGGGGGCGGTCTAATGAAAAACTGTTTTTT. Its translation: CASSPDRGRSNEKLFF.

This chain joins TRBV5-6 and TRBJ2-5; D perhaps matches TRBD1 (5 bases). Germline loops: CDR1 SGHDT, CDR2 YYEEEE. Trimming shortened V by 2 bases and J by 5 bases, and 13 bases separated the two germline ends. The CDR3 loop spans 14 amino acids. This CDR3 is CASSFVGPRETQYF. The CDR3 nucleotides are TGTGCCAGCAGCTTTGTGGGGCCAAGGGAGACCCAGTACTTC.